The entry below gives a single T cell receptor beta chain sequence along with its context. This clone's antigen is unknown. No base quality information exists; no much larger clone differs at one position. The collaborating institutions used their own protocols to collect whole blood in K2EDTA tubes. For TCRbeta analysis, collaborator samples were shipped as frozen whole blood, as isolated PBMCs, or as DNA extracted from either sample type. From a lookup of the germline V gene (reference sequence), CDR1 and CDR2 are SEHNR and FQNEAQ. The junction shows trimming of 1 base on V and 7 bases on J, plus 8 bases between the germline ends. Reading from cysteine to phenylalanine, the CDR3 counts 13 amino acids. Only the CDR3 DNA stays, 39 bases, in frame from base 1. TCRbeta CDR3 regions were amplified from genomic DNA using the immunoSEQ Assay, a bias-controlled multiplex PCR. Turning to the authors' computational methods: The number of nucleated cells in each sample was estimated from the amplification of reference gene primers within the assay. To quantify the absolute abundance of each unique TCRbeta CDR3 rearrangement, sequence reads were collapsed and filtered. For each sample, productive Simpson clonality was calculated as the square root of Simpson's diversity index over productive rearrangements. In TCRdb, the immuneACCESS table is reduced to in-frame sequences with V and J assigned. These tables do not hold every clone; where another copy was compared, an unresolved V gene accounts for under half, and the others remain unexplained. V, J and clone size are those of that table, while D and trimming were read from the DNA. Here the sample has about 120,000 clones; roughly 89% occur a single time. About 2.1% of the sample is taken by the ten largest.

The sample originates from a study of blood T cell repertoires in COVID-19 (dated by TCRdb to 2020 to 2021). About the study as a whole: Samples from collaborators originated in the United States, Italy and Spain and spanned both the acute and convalescent phases of COVID-19. The material from the prospective study consisted of cDNA or gDNA derived from T cells, B-cell-depleted T cells, or PBMCs. HLA class I and class II types, where available, came from metadata supplied by the sample provider rather than from assay-based typing. A de-identified subject ID, COVID-19 status, age in years and sex were almost always included in the sample metadata. Samples were obtained from the ongoing ImmuneRACE study (first 160 participants) and from over a thousand subjects provided by 6 global collaborators. Deeply sampled blood TCRbeta repertoires from subjects exposed to, actively infected with, or recovered from COVID-19 were included in the dataset. The repertoires were made available in a free public database intended to serve as a resource for research on the immune response to SARS-CoV-2.

The paper as a whole reports these results and caveats: The quantity of clinical and demographic metadata differed by source and by participant and was supplied without curation.

The V gene is TRBV7-9 and the J gene is TRBJ1-5; TRBD1 is a possible D gene, resting on 5 matching bases. This receptor was taken from a woman between 50 and 59 years old with acute or convalescent COVID-19. Material for sequencing was peripheral blood. The DNA sequence is TGTGCCAGCAGCTTAGAGGGGATACAGCCCCAGCATTTT. This gives the protein CASSLEGIQPQHF. The entire variable domain, with the stretches around the CDR3 drawn from the reference TRBV7-9 and TRBJ1-5 proteins, is DTGVSQNPRHKITKRGQNVTFRCDPISEHNRLYWYRQTLGQGPEFLTYFQNEAQLEKSRLLSDRFSAERPKGSFSTLEIQRTEQGDSAMYLCASSLEGIQPQHFGDGTRLSIL.